The T cell receptor beta chain described here comes from a study of cytomegalovirus exposure and HLA in healthy donors. Researchers ran the PCR with 60 Vbeta and 13 Jbeta primers. Only in-frame clones appear in the TCRdb table, and some are missing; sequencing was by immunoSEQ multiplex PCR. The sample carries over 70,000 clones, roughly 72% recorded once. This clone was found once. The germline V and J ends were trimmed by 5 bases and 0 bases, with 11 bases remaining between them. Germline assignment: CDR1 LNHNV and CDR2 YYDKDF (reference sequence). The CDR3 spans 15 residues. The sequenced sample consisted of PBMCs. The receptor comes from a man aged 30-40 years in good health and CMV-seropositive. The chain has TRBV15 and TRBJ1-3; D may be TRBD1 (5 bases). The CDR3 nucleotides read TGTGCCACCAGCCAGGGTCATAGCTCTGGAAACACCATATATTTT. Residues: CATSQGHSSGNTIYF.